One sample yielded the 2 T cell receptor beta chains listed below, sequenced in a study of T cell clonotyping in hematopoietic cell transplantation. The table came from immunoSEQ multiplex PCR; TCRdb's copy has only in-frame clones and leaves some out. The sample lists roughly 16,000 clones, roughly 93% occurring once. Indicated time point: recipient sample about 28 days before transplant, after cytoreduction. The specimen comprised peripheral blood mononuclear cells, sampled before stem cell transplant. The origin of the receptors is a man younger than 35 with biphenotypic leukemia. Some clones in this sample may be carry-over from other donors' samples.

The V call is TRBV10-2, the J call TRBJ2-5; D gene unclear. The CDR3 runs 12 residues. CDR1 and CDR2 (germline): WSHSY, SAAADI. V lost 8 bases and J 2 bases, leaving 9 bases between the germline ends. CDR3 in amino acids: CASGSGQETQYF. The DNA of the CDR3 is TGCGCCAGCGGTTCAGGTCAAGAGACCCAGTACTTC.

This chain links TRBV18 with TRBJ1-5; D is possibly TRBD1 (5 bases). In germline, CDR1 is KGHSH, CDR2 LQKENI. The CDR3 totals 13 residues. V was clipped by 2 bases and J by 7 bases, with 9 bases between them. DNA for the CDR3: TGTGCCAGCTCACCAGGGGACGCCCAGCCCCAGCATTTT. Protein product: CASSPGDAQPQHF.